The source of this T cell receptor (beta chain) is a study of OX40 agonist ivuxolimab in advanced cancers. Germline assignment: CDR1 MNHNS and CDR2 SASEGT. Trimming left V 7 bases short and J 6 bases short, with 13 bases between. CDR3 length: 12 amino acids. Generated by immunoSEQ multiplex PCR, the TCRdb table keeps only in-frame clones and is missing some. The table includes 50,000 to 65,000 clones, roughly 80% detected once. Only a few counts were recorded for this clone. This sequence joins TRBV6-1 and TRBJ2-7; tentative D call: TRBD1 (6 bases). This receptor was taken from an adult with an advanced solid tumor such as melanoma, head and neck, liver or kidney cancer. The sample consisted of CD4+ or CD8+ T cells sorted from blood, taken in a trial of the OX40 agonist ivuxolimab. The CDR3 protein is CASINRDLEQYF. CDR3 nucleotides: TGTGCCAGCATAAACAGGGATCTCGAGCAGTACTTC.